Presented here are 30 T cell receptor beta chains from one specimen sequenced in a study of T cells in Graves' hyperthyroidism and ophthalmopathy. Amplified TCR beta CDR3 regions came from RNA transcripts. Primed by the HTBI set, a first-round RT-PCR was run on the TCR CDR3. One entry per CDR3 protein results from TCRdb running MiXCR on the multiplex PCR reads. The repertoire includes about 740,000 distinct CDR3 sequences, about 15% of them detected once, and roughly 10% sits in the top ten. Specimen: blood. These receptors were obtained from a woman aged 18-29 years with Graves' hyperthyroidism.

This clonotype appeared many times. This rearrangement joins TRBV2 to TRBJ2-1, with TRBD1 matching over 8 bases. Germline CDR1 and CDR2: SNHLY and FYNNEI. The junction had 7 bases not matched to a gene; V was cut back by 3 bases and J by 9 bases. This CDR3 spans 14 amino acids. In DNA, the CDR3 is TGTGCCAGCAGTGAGAGGACAGGGCCATTTGAGCAGTTCTTC. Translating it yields CASSERTGPFEQFF. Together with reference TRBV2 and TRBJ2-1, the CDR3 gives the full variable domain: EPEVTQTPSHQVTQMGQEVILRCVPISNHLYFYWYRQILGQKVEFLVSFYNNEISEKSEIFDDQFSVERPDGSNFTLKIRSTKLEDSAMYFCASSERTGPFEQFFGPGTRLTVL.

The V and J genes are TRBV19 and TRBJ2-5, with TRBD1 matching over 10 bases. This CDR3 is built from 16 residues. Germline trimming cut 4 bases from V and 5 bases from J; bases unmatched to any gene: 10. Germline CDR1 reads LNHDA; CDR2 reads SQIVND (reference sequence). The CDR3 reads CASSRGAGTGEETQYF. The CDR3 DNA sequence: TGTGCCAGTAGTAGAGGGGCAGGGACAGGGGAGGAGACCCAGTACTTC.

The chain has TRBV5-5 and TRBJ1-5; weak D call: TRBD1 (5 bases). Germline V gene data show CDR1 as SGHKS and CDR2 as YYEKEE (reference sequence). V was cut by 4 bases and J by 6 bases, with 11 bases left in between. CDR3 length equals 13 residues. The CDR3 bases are TGTGCCAGCAGCCTCGAAGGGGCTCAGCCCCAGCATTTT. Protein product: CASSLEGAQPQHF.

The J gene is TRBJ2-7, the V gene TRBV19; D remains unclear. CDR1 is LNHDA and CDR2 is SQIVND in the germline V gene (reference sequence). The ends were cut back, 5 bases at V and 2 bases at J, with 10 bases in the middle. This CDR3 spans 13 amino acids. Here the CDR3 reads CASSVGLPYEQYF. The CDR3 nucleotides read TGTGCCAGTAGTGTCGGCCTTCCCTACGAGCAGTACTTC.

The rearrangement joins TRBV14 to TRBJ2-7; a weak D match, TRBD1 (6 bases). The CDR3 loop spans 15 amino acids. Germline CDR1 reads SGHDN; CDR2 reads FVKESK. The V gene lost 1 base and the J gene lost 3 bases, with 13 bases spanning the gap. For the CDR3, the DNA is TGTGCCAGCAGCCAAGTCACCGGGACAAACTACGAGCAGTACTTC. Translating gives CASSQVTGTNYEQYF.

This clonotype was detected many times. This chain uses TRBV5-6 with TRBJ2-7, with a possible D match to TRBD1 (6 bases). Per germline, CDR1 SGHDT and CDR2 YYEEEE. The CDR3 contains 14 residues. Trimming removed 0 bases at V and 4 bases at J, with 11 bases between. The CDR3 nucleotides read TGTGCCAGCAGCTTGGCCTCACAGGGTTACGAGCAGTACTTC. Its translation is CASSLASQGYEQYF.

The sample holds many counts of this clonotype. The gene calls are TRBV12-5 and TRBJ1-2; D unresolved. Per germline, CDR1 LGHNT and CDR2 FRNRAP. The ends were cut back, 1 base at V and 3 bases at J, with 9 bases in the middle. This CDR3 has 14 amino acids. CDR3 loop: CASGLDDGYYGYTF. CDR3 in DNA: TGTGCTAGTGGTTTGGATGACGGCTACTATGGCTACACCTTC.

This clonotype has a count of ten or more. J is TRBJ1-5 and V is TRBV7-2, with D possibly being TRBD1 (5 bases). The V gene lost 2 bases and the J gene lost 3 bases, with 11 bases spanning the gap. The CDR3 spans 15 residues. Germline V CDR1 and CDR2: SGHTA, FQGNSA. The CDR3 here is CASSLRWGFNQPQHF. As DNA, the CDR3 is TGTGCCAGCAGCTTAAGGTGGGGGTTCAATCAGCCCCAGCATTTT.

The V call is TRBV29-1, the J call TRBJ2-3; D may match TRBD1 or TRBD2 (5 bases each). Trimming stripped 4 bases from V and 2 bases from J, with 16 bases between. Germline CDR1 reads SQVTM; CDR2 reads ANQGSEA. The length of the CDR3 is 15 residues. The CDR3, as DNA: TGCAGCGTTGGTGGGGGAGTCAGAATCACAGATACGCAGTATTTT. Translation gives CSVGGGVRITDTQYF.

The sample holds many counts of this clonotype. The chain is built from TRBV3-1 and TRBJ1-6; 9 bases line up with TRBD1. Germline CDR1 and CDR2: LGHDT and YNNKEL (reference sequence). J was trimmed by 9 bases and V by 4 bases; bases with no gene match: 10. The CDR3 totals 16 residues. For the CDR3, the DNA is TGTGCCAGCAGCCGGAAAGGACAGGGGATAGGTTCACCCCTCCACTTT. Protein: CASSRKGQGIGSPLHF.

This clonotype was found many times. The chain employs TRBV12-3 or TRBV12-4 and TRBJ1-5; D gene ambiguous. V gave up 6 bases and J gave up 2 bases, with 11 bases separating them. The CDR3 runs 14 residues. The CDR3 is CASSPKTGNQPQHF. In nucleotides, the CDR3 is TGTGCCAGCAGCCCAAAGACCGGCAATCAGCCCCAGCATTTT.

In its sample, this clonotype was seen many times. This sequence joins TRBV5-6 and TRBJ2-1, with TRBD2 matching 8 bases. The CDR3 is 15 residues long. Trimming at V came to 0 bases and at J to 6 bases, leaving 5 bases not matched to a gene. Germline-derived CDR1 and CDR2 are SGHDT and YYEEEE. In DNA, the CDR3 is TGTGCCAGCAGCTTGGAAGCGGGAGATTTCAATGAGCAGTTCTTC. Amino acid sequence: CASSLEAGDFNEQFF.

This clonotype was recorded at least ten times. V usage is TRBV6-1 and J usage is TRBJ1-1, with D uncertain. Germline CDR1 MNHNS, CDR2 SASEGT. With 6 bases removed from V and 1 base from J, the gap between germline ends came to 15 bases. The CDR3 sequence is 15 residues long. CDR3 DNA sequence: TGTGCCAGCAGCCCCCCGGCCAGGACGAACACTGAAGCTTTCTTT. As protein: CASSPPARTNTEAFF.

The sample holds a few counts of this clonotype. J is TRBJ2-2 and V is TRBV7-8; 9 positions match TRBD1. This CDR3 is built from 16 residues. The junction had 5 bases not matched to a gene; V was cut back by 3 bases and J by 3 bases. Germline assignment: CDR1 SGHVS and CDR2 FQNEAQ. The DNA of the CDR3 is TGTGCCAGCAGCTTTCAGGGACAGGGCGACACCGGGGAGCTGTTTTTT. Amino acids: CASSFQGQGDTGELFF.

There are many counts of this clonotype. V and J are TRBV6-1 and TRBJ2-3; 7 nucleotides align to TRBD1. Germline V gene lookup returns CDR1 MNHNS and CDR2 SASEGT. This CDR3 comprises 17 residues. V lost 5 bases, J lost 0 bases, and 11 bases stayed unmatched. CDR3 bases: TGTGCCAGCAGTTCCCTGTGGGACAGAGGTAGCACAGATACGCAGTATTTT. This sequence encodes CASSSLWDRGSTDTQYF.

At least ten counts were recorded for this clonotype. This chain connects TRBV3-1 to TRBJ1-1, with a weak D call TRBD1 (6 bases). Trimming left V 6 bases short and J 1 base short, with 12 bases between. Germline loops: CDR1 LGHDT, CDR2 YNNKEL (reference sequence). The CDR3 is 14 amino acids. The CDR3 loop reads CASRQQGGNTEAFF. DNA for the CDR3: TGTGCCAGCAGACAACAGGGTGGGAACACTGAAGCTTTCTTT.

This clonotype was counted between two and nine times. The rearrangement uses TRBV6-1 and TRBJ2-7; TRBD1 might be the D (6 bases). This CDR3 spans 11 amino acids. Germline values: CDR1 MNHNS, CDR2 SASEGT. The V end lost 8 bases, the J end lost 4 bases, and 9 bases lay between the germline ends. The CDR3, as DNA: TGTGCCAGCGTACAGGGATACGAGCAGTACTTC. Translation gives CASVQGYEQYF.

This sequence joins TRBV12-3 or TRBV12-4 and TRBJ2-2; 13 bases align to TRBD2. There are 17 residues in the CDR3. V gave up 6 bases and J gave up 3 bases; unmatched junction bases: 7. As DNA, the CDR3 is TGTGCCAGCAGCTCCGGGACTAGCGGGACATACACCGGGGAGCTGTTTTTT. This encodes CASSSGTSGTYTGELFF.

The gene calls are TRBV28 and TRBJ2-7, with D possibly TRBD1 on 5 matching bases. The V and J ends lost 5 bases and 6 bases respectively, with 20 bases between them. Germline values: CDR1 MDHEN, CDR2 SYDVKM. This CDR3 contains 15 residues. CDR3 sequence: CASSIRVGGMAEQYF. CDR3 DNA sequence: TGTGCCAGCAGTATCAGGGTCGGCGGTATGGCCGAGCAGTACTTC.

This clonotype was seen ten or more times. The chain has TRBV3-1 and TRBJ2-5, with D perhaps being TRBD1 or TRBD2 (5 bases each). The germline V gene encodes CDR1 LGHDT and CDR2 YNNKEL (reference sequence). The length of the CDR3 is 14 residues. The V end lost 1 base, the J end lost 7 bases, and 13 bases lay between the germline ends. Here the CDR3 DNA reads TGTGCCAGCAGCCAAGTGGGGGAAGTGAGGACCCAGTACTTC. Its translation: CASSQVGEVRTQYF.

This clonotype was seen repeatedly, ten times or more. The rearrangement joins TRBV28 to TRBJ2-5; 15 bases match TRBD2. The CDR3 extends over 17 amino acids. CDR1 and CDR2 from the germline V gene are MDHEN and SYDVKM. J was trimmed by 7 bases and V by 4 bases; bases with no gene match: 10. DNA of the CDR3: TGTGCCAGCAGTTACAGCTCATGGGGACTAGCGGGAGGGACCCAGTACTTC. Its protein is CASSYSSWGLAGGTQYF.

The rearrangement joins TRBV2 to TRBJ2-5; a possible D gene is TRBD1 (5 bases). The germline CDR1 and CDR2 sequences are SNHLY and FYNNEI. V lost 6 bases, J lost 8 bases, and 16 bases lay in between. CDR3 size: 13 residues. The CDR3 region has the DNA TGTGCCAGCAGGGGGCAGGGCGTTCGAACCCAGTACTTC. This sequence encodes CASRGQGVRTQYF. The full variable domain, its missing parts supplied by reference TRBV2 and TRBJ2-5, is EPEVTQTPSHQVTQMGQEVILRCVPISNHLYFYWYRQILGQKVEFLVSFYNNEISEKSEIFDDQFSVERPDGSNFTLKIRSTKLEDSAMYFCASRGQGVRTQYFGPGTRLLVL.

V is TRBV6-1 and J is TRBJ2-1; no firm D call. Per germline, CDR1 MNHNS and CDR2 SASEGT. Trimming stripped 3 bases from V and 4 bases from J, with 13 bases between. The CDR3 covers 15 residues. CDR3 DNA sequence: TGTGCCAGCAGTGATCGTACTATGACTTACAATGAGCAGTTCTTC. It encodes CASSDRTMTYNEQFF.

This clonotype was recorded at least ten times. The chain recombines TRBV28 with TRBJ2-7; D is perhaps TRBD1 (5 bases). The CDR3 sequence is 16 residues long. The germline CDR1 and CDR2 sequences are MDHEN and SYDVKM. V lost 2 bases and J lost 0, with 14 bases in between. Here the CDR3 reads CASSLPGMGLSYEQYF. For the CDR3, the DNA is TGTGCCAGCAGTTTACCCGGAATGGGGCTCTCCTACGAGCAGTACTTC.

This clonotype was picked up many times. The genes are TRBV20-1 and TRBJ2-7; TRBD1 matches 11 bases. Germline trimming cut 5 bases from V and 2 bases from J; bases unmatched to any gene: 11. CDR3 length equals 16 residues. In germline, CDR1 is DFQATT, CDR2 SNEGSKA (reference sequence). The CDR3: CSACTTGTGGTYEQYF. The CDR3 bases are TGCAGTGCTTGCACCACCGGGACAGGGGGAACCTACGAGCAGTACTTC.

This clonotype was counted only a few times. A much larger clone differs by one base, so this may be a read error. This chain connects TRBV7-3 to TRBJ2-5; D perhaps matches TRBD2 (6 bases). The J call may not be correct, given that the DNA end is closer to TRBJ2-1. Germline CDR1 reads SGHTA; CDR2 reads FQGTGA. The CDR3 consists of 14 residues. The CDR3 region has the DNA TGTGCCAGCAGCCCAGTGGCGCCGGGGGAGACCCAGTTCTTC. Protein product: CASSPVAPGETQFF.

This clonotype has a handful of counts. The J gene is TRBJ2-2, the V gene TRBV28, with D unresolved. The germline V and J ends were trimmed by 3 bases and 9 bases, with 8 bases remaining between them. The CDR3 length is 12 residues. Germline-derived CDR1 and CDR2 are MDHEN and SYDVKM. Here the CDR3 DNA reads TGTGCCAGCAGTTTGCCCAGTAGGGAGCTGTTTTTT. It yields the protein CASSLPSRELFF. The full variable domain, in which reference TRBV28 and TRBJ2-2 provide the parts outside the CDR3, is DVKVTQSSRYLVKRTGEKVFLECVQDMDHENMFWYRQDPGLGLRLIYFSYDVKMKEKGDIPEGYSVSREKKERFSLILESASTNQTSMYLCASSLPSRELFFGEGSRLTVL.

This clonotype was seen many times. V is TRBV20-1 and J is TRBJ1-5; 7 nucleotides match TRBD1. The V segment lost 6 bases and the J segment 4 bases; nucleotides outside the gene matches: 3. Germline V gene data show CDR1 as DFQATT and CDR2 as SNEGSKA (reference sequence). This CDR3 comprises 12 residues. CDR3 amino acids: CSAPGQNQPQHF. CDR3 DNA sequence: TGCAGTGCGCCGGGACAGAATCAGCCCCAGCATTTT.

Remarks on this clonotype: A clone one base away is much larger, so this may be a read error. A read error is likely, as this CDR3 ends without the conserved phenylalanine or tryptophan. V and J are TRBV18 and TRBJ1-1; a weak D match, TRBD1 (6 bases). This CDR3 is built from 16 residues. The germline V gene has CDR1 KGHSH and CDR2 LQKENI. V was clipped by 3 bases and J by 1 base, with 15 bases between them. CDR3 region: CASSPLEGGRNTEAFS. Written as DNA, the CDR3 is TGTGCCAGCTCACCCCTTGAGGGGGGCAGGAACACTGAAGCTTTCTCT.

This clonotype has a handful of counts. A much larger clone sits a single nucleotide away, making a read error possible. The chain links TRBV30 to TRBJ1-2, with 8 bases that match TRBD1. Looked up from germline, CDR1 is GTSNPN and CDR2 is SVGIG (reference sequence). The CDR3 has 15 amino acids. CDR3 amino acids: CAGSVLGQGKGGYTF. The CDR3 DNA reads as TGTGCCGGGAGTGTACTTGGACAGGGAAAAGGTGGCTACACCTTC.